The 15 T cell receptor beta chains below were found in one sample sequenced in a study of blood T cell repertoires in COVID-19. Measured with immunoSEQ multiplex PCR; TCRdb has only the in-frame clones, and not every one. The sample has 180,000 or so clones, about 86% seen once; the top ten hold about 2.6%. The sample consisted of peripheral blood. These TCRs come from a human donor with acute or convalescent COVID-19. The donor label of this sample is uncertain.

The gene calls are TRBV13 and TRBJ2-5; 7 nucleotides align to TRBD2. The CDR3 is made up of 15 amino acids. Unmatched junction bases numbered 6, after V lost 3 bases and J lost 2 bases. Germline lookup yields CDR1 PRHDT and CDR2 FYEKMQ (reference sequence). The CDR3 loop reads CASSFGGSAQETQYF. As DNA, the CDR3 is TGTGCCAGCAGCTTCGGCGGGAGTGCTCAAGAGACCCAGTACTTC.

This clone was counted only a few times. The chain uses TRBV5-1 and TRBJ1-5; TRBD1 agrees at 7 bases. Trimming at V came to 3 bases and at J to 3 bases, leaving 6 bases not matched to a gene. Germline V gene sequence: CDR1 SGHRS, CDR2 YFSETQ. The CDR3 totals 15 residues. For the CDR3, the DNA is TGCGCCAGCAGCTCTACAGGGGACCTCAATCAGCCCCAGCATTTT. Protein: CASSSTGDLNQPQHF.

The chain couples TRBV6-5 to TRBJ1-6; TRBD1 aligns across 7 bases. The germline V gene has CDR1 MNHEY and CDR2 SVGAGI. J lost 7 bases, V lost 7 bases, and 4 bases had no gene match. The CDR3 has 13 amino acids. The chain's CDR3 is CASKRDSNSPLHF. The CDR3 DNA reads as TGTGCCAGCAAAAGGGACAGCAATTCACCCCTCCACTTT.

This chain connects TRBV29-1 to TRBJ2-1; possibly TRBD2 for D (6 bases). Germline CDR1 is SQVTM and CDR2 is ANQGSEA. The germline V and J ends were trimmed by 7 bases and 10 bases, with 20 bases remaining between them. This CDR3 contains 13 residues. CDR3 bases: TGCAGCGCCGACCGTGGAGGGACGTTAGAGCAGTTCTTC. Amino acid sequence: CSADRGGTLEQFF.

The rearrangement links TRBV9 to TRBJ2-1, with a tentative D call TRBD1 (5 bases). Germline values: CDR1 SGDLS, CDR2 YYNGEE. The CDR3 runs to 14 residues. V was trimmed by 0 bases and J by 5 bases, leaving 9 bases between them. The CDR3 here is CASSVEGPNNEQFF. The CDR3 region has the DNA TGTGCCAGCAGCGTAGAGGGGCCCAACAATGAGCAGTTCTTC.

The chain combines TRBV25-1 with TRBJ2-4, with D perhaps TRBD2 (5 bases). Germline lookup yields CDR1 MGHDK and CDR2 SYGVNS. V lost 3 bases to trimming and J lost 0 bases, with 9 bases between them. CDR3 length: 15 residues. The CDR3 DNA reads TGTGCCAGCAGTGACGGGGAGTTAGCCAAAAACATTCAGTACTTC. Protein sequence: CASSDGELAKNIQYF.

The chain links TRBV10-3 to TRBJ2-1; 14 bases line up with TRBD2. This CDR3 spans 15 amino acids. The V gene's germline CDR1 is ENHRY and CDR2 SYGVKD. Losses at the gene ends were 5 bases for V and 6 bases for J; bases not matched to a gene: 3. In DNA form, the CDR3 reads TGTGCCATCAGTTGGACTAGCGGGAGGAGCAATGAGCAGTTCTTC. It specifies CAISWTSGRSNEQFF.

The rearrangement uses TRBV5-1 and TRBJ2-7, with 14 bases matching TRBD2. CDR3 length equals 15 residues. The V segment lost 4 bases and the J segment 3 bases; nucleotides outside the gene matches: 3. Germline CDR1 and CDR2: SGHRS and YFSETQ. The DNA for the CDR3 is TGCGCCAGCAGCCGGGGACTAGCGGGAGACTACGAGCAGTACTTC. Its protein product is CASSRGLAGDYEQYF.

This clone has only one observation. This chain connects TRBV5-1 to TRBJ2-5; TRBD2 aligns across 10 bases. V lost 0 bases and J lost 5; bases outside the gene matches: 7. The CDR3 sequence is 16 residues long. Per the germline V gene, CDR1 is SGHRS and CDR2 is YFSETQ. The CDR3 reads CASSLEIAGGLETQYF. CDR3 bases: TGCGCCAGCAGCTTGGAAATAGCGGGGGGCTTGGAGACCCAGTACTTC.

This chain joins TRBV7-3 and TRBJ1-2; a weak D match, TRBD1 (6 bases). Germline CDR1 SGHTA, CDR2 FQGTGA. The CDR3 is 13 amino acids. V lost 5 bases and J lost 7, with 14 bases in between. CDR3 coding DNA: TGTGCCAGCAGCCACGGGCCAGGGGCTGGCTACACCTTC. Its translation: CASSHGPGAGYTF.

This chain links TRBV6-1 with TRBJ1-4; weak D call: TRBD1 (5 bases). V lost 0 bases to trimming and J lost 10 bases, with 9 bases between them. The CDR3 has 13 amino acids. Germline loops: CDR1 MNHNS, CDR2 SASEGT. The CDR3 sequence is CASSEALQGKLFF. For the CDR3, the DNA is TGTGCCAGCAGTGAAGCGCTCCAGGGAAAACTGTTTTTT.

The CDR3, as DNA: TGTGCCAGTAGTAGGGGACAGGGGTCGTATCAGCCCCAGCATTTT. Amino acid sequence: CASSRGQGSYQPQHF. This sequence joins TRBV19 and TRBJ1-5; 10 bases line up with TRBD1. CDR3 length: 15 amino acids. Germline loops: CDR1 LNHDA, CDR2 SQIVND (reference sequence). V lost 4 bases to trimming and J lost 5 bases; unmatched junction nucleotides: 5.

The chain employs TRBV2 and TRBJ2-7; 12 bases are shared with TRBD1. Germline CDR1 is SNHLY and CDR2 is FYNNEI. Trimming cost V 9 bases and J 4 bases; bases outside gene matches: 7. This CDR3 region has 14 residues. CDR3 loop: CASEKGQGAYEQYF. In DNA, the CDR3 is TGTGCCAGTGAGAAGGGACAGGGGGCTTACGAGCAGTACTTC.

The chain is built from TRBV2 and TRBJ1-5; 7 bases are a match to TRBD1. Per the germline V gene, CDR1 is SNHLY and CDR2 is FYNNEI. The CDR3 length is 14 residues. With V trimmed by 6 bases and J by 6 bases, 8 bases remained unmatched. DNA of the CDR3: TGTGCCAGCAGCTCACAGGGGATCGGTCAGCCCCAGCATTTT. Translating gives CASSSQGIGQPQHF.

This chain uses TRBV4-1 with TRBJ1-2; 8 bases agree with TRBD1. This CDR3 is built from 17 residues. With V trimmed by 0 bases and J by 8 bases, 14 bases remained unmatched. Germline values: CDR1 MGHRA, CDR2 YSYEKL. CDR3 DNA: TGCGCCAGCAGCCAAGACCGGACAGGGTGGGGACTGGGAGGCTACACCTTC. It is translated as CASSQDRTGWGLGGYTF.